This TCR beta chain was found in a study of blood T cell repertoires in COVID-19. Study overall: Some COVID-19 samples were acute and others convalescent; all came from the United States, Italy and Spain. T cells, B-cell-depleted T cells, or PBMCs supplied cDNA or gDNA.

Per the original methods: Reference gene primers were amplified, and this amplification served to estimate nucleated cell counts. This table comes from immunoSEQ multiplex PCR, and its TCRdb copy is limited to in-frame clones, with some not included. The V and J calls and clone size are taken from that table; D and trimming were inferred from the DNA. The sample has some 85,000 clones, around 80% seen once. The V and J ends lost 3 bases and 4 bases respectively, with 12 bases between them. Germline lookup yields CDR1 SGHAT and CDR2 FQNNGV. This CDR3 spans 15 amino acids. The TCR sequence derives from a human donor in a cohort sampled during active COVID-19. Sample: peripheral blood. V is TRBV11-2 and J is TRBJ2-2; no clear D gene. The CDR3 region is CASSLLTSGTGELFF. In nucleotides, the CDR3 is TGTGCCAGCAGCTTGTTGACCTCGGGCACCGGGGAGCTGTTTTTT.